This T cell receptor beta chain was sequenced during a study of blood T cell repertoires in COVID-19. Study at large: The cDNA or gDNA used as material had been derived from T cells, B-cell-depleted T cells, or PBMCs.

Data came from immunoSEQ multiplex PCR; TCRdb stores just in-frame clones and leaves some out. The data contain roughly 200,000 clones, 86% of them singletons. The CDR3 loop spans 14 amino acids. V was pared by 3 bases and J by 6 bases, with 12 bases between. The germline CDR1 and CDR2 sequences are SGHKS and YYEKEE (reference sequence). This clone was picked up one time. Participants, 18 to 89 years old, spanned fewer than 25 US areas. The chain uses TRBV5-5 and TRBJ1-4; the D gene is possibly TRBD1 (6 bases). The specimen was PBMCs or T cells enriched from blood (not recorded which). The receptor was derived from a man between 40 and 49 years old with acute COVID-19. In nucleotides, the CDR3 is TGTGCCAGCAGCTCACAGGGAACAGATGAAAAACTGTTTTTT. Translating gives CASSSQGTDEKLFF.